The 18 T cell receptor beta chains reported below all come from one sample, sequenced in a study of PD-L1 blockade in urothelial cancer. Clones were sequenced by immunoSEQ multiplex PCR, and TCRdb holds only the in-frame ones, with some missing. The repertoire includes approximately 36,000 clones, around 84% of them detected once, and 10% to 13% sits in the top ten. Described time point: peripheral blood 6 weeks after treatment start. The material was PBMCs, obtained around atezolizumab (anti-PD-L1) treatment. The receptors were sampled from a man aged 40-55 years with urothelial cancer.

The J gene is TRBJ1-2, the V gene TRBV28, with D possibly matching TRBD1 (5 bases). The CDR3 is made up of 15 amino acids. Germline assignment: CDR1 MDHEN and CDR2 SYDVKM. The V end was cut by 3 bases, the J end by 0 bases, with 11 bases between. In nucleotides, the CDR3 is TGTGCCAGCAGTTTCGAGTCGACAGCTAACTATGGCTACACCTTC. Translating gives CASSFESTANYGYTF.

The CDR3 DNA follows: TGTGCCAGCAGCTTTCGGGTGGGTTCCGGGGAGCTGTTTTTT. As protein: CASSFRVGSGELFF. The chain uses TRBV13 and TRBJ2-2; D ambiguous. This CDR3 has 14 residues. CDR1 is PRHDT, CDR2 FYEKMQ, per germline (reference sequence). Trimming removed 3 bases at V and 6 bases at J, with 11 bases between.

The chain carries TRBV6-1 and TRBJ1-5, with 7 bases identical to TRBD1. With V trimmed by 4 bases and J by 6 bases, 6 bases remained unmatched. The CDR3 length is 14 residues. Germline V gives CDR1 MNHNS, CDR2 SASEGT. The CDR3 spells CASSATGAGQPQHF. For the CDR3, the DNA is TGTGCCAGCAGTGCCACAGGGGCGGGTCAGCCCCAGCATTTT.

The rearrangement uses TRBV4-2 and TRBJ2-1; 11 nucleotides match TRBD1. Germline V lookup: CDR1 LGHNA, CDR2 YNFKEQ. This CDR3 has 15 amino acids. V shed 2 bases and J 8 bases; nucleotides not matched to a gene: 5. CDR3 amino acids: CASSQLGTGGYEQFF. The CDR3 bases are TGTGCCAGCAGCCAACTCGGGACAGGGGGTTATGAGCAGTTCTTC.

J is TRBJ1-1 and V is TRBV7-8, with 9 bases fitting TRBD1. The J segment lost 11 bases and the V segment lost 2 bases, leaving 9 bases of the junction unmatched. This CDR3 has 14 amino acids. From germline, CDR1 is SGHVS and CDR2 FQNEAQ. The CDR3 spells CASSLPGQGRTAFF. CDR3 coding DNA: TGTGCCAGCAGCTTACCGGGACAGGGTCGTACTGCTTTCTTT.

The gene calls are TRBV5-1 and TRBJ2-3, with 7 bases aligning to TRBD1. Looked up from germline, CDR1 is SGHRS and CDR2 is YFSETQ. With V trimmed by 0 bases and J by 4 bases, 5 bases remained unmatched. The CDR3 is 15 residues long. The CDR3 is CASSLAGGASDTQYF. The DNA of the CDR3 is TGCGCCAGCAGCTTGGCAGGGGGAGCTTCAGATACGCAGTATTTT.

The chain employs TRBV4-1 and TRBJ1-3; no clear D. CDR1 and CDR2 (germline): MGHRA, YSYEKL. The CDR3 consists of 14 residues. V shed 3 bases and J shed 4 bases, with 10 bases lying between them. The CDR3 sequence is CASSQEGGGNTIYF. The DNA for the CDR3 is TGCGCCAGCAGCCAGGAGGGTGGCGGAAACACCATATATTTT.

The chain joins TRBV12-2 to TRBJ1-4. TRBV12-2 is annotated as a pseudogene. This CDR3 is 15 amino acids long. DNA of the CDR3: TGTGCAAGTCGCTTAGGGAGGGTGGATAATGAAAAACTGTTTTTT. Translated, it gives CASRLGRVDNEKLFF.

This chain uses TRBV9 with TRBJ1-1; D gene uncertain. V was shortened by 1 base and J by 4 bases, with 14 bases between the two germline ends. The CDR3 spans 15 residues. The V gene's germline CDR1 is SGDLS and CDR2 YYNGEE. CDR3 in DNA: TGTGCCAGCAGCGTATTAGCTGGGGAGGGCACTGAAGCTTTCTTT. This translates into CASSVLAGEGTEAFF.

The chain combines TRBV15 with TRBJ1-1, with TRBD1 identical over 10 bases. J lost 2 bases, V lost 3 bases, and 9 bases had no gene match. The germline V gene has CDR1 LNHNV and CDR2 YYDKDF (reference sequence). The CDR3 spans 17 residues. The CDR3 region is CATSRSDRGLFNTEAFF. The CDR3 DNA reads as TGTGCCACCAGCAGGTCAGACAGGGGGCTTTTTAACACTGAAGCTTTCTTT. Complete variable domain (other parts from reference TRBV15 and TRBJ1-1): DAMVIQNPRYQVTQFGKPVTLSCSQTLNHNVMYWYQQKSSQAPKLLFHYYDKDFNNEADTPDNFQSRRPNTSFCFLDIRSPGLGDTAMYLCATSRSDRGLFNTEAFFGQGTRLTVV.

V is TRBV7-8 and J is TRBJ2-5; D is undetermined. Trimming left V 5 bases short and J 5 bases short, with 15 bases between. CDR1 SGHVS and CDR2 FQNEAQ come from the germline V gene. This CDR3 contains 14 residues. For the CDR3, the DNA is TGTGCCAGCAGCCCCCGGTATGCACGGGAGACCCAGTACTTC. This sequence encodes CASSPRYARETQYF.

V is TRBV19 and J is TRBJ1-2, with no clear D. CDR1 and CDR2 from the germline V gene are LNHDA and SQIVND (reference sequence). Trimming took off 4 bases at V and 4 bases at J, with 16 bases between the two ends. The CDR3 extends over 15 amino acids. DNA of the CDR3: TGTGCCAGTAGTACTCCCCCGGCAGGTACCTATGGCTACACCTTC. This encodes CASSTPPAGTYGYTF.

This clone was picked up a small number of times. The chain has TRBV7-2 and TRBJ1-1; D gene ambiguous. The ends were cut back, 3 bases at V and 7 bases at J, with 18 bases in the middle. Germline V lookup: CDR1 SGHTA, CDR2 FQGNSA. CDR3 length: 15 residues. CDR3 in amino acids: CASSLSGSSRLEAFF. CDR3 bases: TGTGCCAGCAGCTTGAGCGGGAGCAGCCGCCTTGAAGCTTTCTTT.

V is TRBV30 and J is TRBJ2-5, with D unclear. The germline V and J ends were trimmed by 0 bases and 0 bases, with 8 bases remaining between them. The germline gives CDR1 GTSNPN, CDR2 SVGIG (reference sequence). The CDR3 is 14 residues long. CDR3 nucleotides: TGTGCCTGGAGTGTAAGAGGTTACCAAGAGACCCAGTACTTC. Protein sequence: CAWSVRGYQETQYF.

This sequence joins TRBV13 and TRBJ2-7, with D unresolved. The germline gives CDR1 PRHDT, CDR2 FYEKMQ (reference sequence). V was shortened by 2 bases and J by 0 bases, with 8 bases between the two germline ends. The CDR3 spans 14 residues. The chain's CDR3 is CASSLNAGSYEQYF. Written as DNA, the CDR3 is TGTGCCAGCAGCTTAAATGCCGGCTCCTACGAGCAGTACTTC.

The V and J genes are TRBV12-2 and TRBJ1-1. TRBV12-2 is termed a pseudogene. This CDR3 has 13 amino acids. The CDR3 DNA sequence: TGTGCAAGTCTCAGGGAGGGGGGCACTGAAGCTTTCTTT. It encodes CASLREGGTEAFF.

The rearrangement links TRBV11-2 to TRBJ1-5; a weak D match, TRBD1 (5 bases). The CDR3 runs to 14 residues. The V gene lost 4 bases and the J gene lost 7 bases, with 14 bases spanning the gap. Germline V gene sequence: CDR1 SGHAT, CDR2 FQNNGV. CDR3 protein: CASSSIGARQPQHF. In DNA form, the CDR3 reads TGTGCCAGCAGCTCGATAGGGGCGCGGCAGCCCCAGCATTTT.

This clone was picked up a small number of times. This chain uses TRBV18 with TRBJ1-5; D call uncertain. Germline V CDR1 and CDR2: KGHSH, LQKENI. The CDR3 sequence is 14 residues long. Trimming left V 2 bases short and J 4 bases short, with 9 bases between. This CDR3 reads CASSPTGGNQPQHF. For the CDR3, the DNA is TGTGCCAGCTCACCAACCGGAGGGAATCAGCCCCAGCATTTT.